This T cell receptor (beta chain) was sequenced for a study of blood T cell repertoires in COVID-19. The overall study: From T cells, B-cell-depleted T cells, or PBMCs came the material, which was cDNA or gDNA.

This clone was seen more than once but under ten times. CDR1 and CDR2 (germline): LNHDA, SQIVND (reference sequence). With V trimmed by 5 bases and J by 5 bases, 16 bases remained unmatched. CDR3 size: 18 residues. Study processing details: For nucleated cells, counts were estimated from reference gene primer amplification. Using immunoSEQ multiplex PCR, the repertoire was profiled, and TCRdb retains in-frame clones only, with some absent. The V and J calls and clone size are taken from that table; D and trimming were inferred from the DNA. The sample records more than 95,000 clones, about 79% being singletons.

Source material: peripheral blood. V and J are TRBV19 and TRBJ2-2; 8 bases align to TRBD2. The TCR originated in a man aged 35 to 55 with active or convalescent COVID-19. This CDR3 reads CASSWGLAGRRRTGELFF. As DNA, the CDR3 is TGTGCCAGTAGTTGGGGCCTAGCGGGTCGGCGCCGGACCGGGGAGCTGTTTTTT.